This is a list of T cell receptor beta chains from one sample in a study of T cell responses to AZD1222 COVID-19 vaccine. Here immunoSEQ multiplex PCR was the method, and the copy in TCRdb shows in-frame clones only, minus some. The table has around 120,000 clones, about 90% seen once. The sample here was peripheral blood, taken on day 0 of AZD1222 vaccination. These receptors came from an adult in good health. CDR3s include the opening cysteine and the closing phenylalanine or tryptophan. Each record gives: CDR3 DNA, CDR3 protein, CDR3 length, clone size, J gene, V gene, D gene. A D gene is named only where the DNA matches it firmly. Expanded clones get a size class; other rows say once, few or many, or leave the size out.

TGTGCCAGCAGCTCCGACACCGCGCAAGAGACCCAGTACTTC CASSSDTAQETQYF 14 - TRBJ2-5 TRBV5-4 -
TGTGCCAGTAGTATGGGGACAGGGAAGGCGCCCAGCAATCAGCCCCAGCATTTT CASSMGTGKAPSNQPQHF 18 - TRBJ1-5 TRBV19 TRBD1
TGTGCCAGCAGTTACTCTAGTACTGAAGCTTTCTTT CASSYSSTEAFF 12 - TRBJ1-1 TRBV6-2/TRBV6-3 -
TGTGCCAGCGGGGGACAGCCGAACACTGAAGCTTTCTTT CASGGQPNTEAFF 13 once TRBJ1-1 TRBV7-2 TRBD1
TGTGCCAGCAGTCCCAGGGCCCTATCTGGAAACACCATATATTTT CASSPRALSGNTIYF 15 - TRBJ1-3 TRBV27 -
TGCGCCAGCAGCTTGGATTTCGACAGGCAAGATGATCGGCAGTACTTC CASSLDFDRQDDRQYF 16 - TRBJ2-7 TRBV5-1 -
TGTGCCAGCAGCGCACCGGGACGGATGAACACCGGGGAGCTGTTTTTT CASSAPGRMNTGELFF 16 - TRBJ2-2 TRBV5-4 -
TGTGCCAGCAGACTCAGGCAGGGGGCGAATCAGCCCCAGCATTTT CASRLRQGANQPQHF 15 - TRBJ1-5 TRBV6-5 TRBD1
TGTGCCAGCAGGGGGGGACCGAACACTGAAGCTTTCTTT CASRGGPNTEAFF 13 - TRBJ1-1 TRBV9 -
TGTGCCAGCAGTGAGTCTAGTGGGACGGGCAATCAGCCCCAGCATTTT CASSESSGTGNQPQHF 16 - TRBJ1-5 TRBV6-1 -
TGTGCCAGCAGCCCTTACCGACAGGGAAATGAGCAGTTCTTC CASSPYRQGNEQFF 14 - TRBJ2-1 TRBV13 TRBD1
TGTGCCAGCAGCTGGACAGTGAACACTGAAGCTTTCTTT CASSWTVNTEAFF 13 - TRBJ1-1 TRBV27 -
TGTGCCAGCACCAGACGCAGGGAAACCGGTTATGGCTACACCTTC CASTRRRETGYGYTF 15 few TRBJ1-2 TRBV2 -
TGCAGCGTTGTGTTTGTGAACACCGGGGAGCTGTTTTTT CSVVFVNTGELFF 13 - TRBJ2-2 TRBV29-1 -
TGTGCCAGCAGCGTAGGTCTAGCTTCCTACAATGAGCAGTTCTTC CASSVGLASYNEQFF 15 - TRBJ2-1 TRBV9 -
TGTGCCAGCAGCGAGGGAAAAGGCTCTGGAAACACCATATATTTT CASSEGKGSGNTIYF 15 - TRBJ1-3 TRBV13 -
TGTGCCAGCAGCCCCGTGGGGACTTACAATGAGCAGTTCTTC CASSPVGTYNEQFF 14 - TRBJ2-1 TRBV9 -
TGTGCCAGCAGCCAAGAAGGCCCAAGACGCACAGATACGCAGTATTTT CASSQEGPRRTDTQYF 16 - TRBJ2-3 TRBV4-2 -
TGCAGTGCTAGAGAGGTGCATGGCTACACCTTC CSAREVHGYTF 11 once TRBJ1-2 TRBV20-1 -
TGTGCCATCGGGTCCGACGGGAGCCGGCCCCAGCATTTT CAIGSDGSRPQHF 13 - TRBJ1-5 TRBV10-3 -
TGCGCCAGCAGTCGACTAGCGGGGGAGAATGAGCAGTTCTTC CASSRLAGENEQFF 14 once TRBJ2-1 TRBV4-1 TRBD2
TGTGCCAGCAGCGTAGGAACTAGCGGTGCTGCAACTAGCACAGATACGCAGTATTTT CASSVGTSGAATSTDTQYF 19 - TRBJ2-3 TRBV9 TRBD2
TGTGCCAGCAGTTATGGCGGGGGCAGGAATGAAAAACTGTTTTTT CASSYGGGRNEKLFF 15 - TRBJ1-4 TRBV6-5 -
TGTGCCTGGAGCGAATCAGGGTACGAGCAGTACTTC CAWSESGYEQYF 12 - TRBJ2-7 TRBV30 -
TGTGCCAGCAGCTACGGGACAGGGAACAATGAGCAGTTCTTC CASSYGTGNNEQFF 14 - TRBJ2-1 TRBV11-2 TRBD1
TGTGCCTGGAGTATAGGGACAGTCGGCTCTGGGGGCTACACCTTC CAWSIGTVGSGGYTF 15 - TRBJ1-2 TRBV30 TRBD1
TGCGCCAGCAGCCAAGAAGCGGGAGGGCCAGTCGATGAGCAGTTCTTC CASSQEAGGPVDEQFF 16 - TRBJ2-1 TRBV4-1 TRBD2
TGCGCCAGCAGTTTTGGGGGGAACGATGAGCAGTTCTTC CASSFGGNDEQFF 13 - TRBJ2-1 TRBV5-1 -
TGTGCCAGCAGCTACGACAGGAACACTGAAGCTTTCTTT CASSYDRNTEAFF 13 - TRBJ1-1 TRBV3-1/TRBV3-2 -
TGTGCCAGCAGCCAAGATCGTGCGGGAGGGTACAATGAGCAGTTCTTC CASSQDRAGGYNEQFF 16 - TRBJ2-1 TRBV3-1/TRBV3-2 TRBD2
TGTGCCAGCAGTTTGGGGTCCTACGAGCAGTACTTC CASSLGSYEQYF 12 - TRBJ2-7 TRBV28 -
TGTGCCAGCAGCCCCAAACCGGTGCAGGCCGGGAATCAGCCCCAGCATTTT CASSPKPVQAGNQPQHF 17 - TRBJ1-5 TRBV9 -
TGTGCCAGCAGCTTAGAAAGGGCCAAAGCGGGGGGTTCCTACAATGAGCAGTTCTTC CASSLERAKAGGSYNEQFF 19 - TRBJ2-1 TRBV7-2 TRBD2
TGTGCCTGGGACGCAGGGACTGGGGCCAACGTCCTGACTTTC CAWDAGTGANVLTF 14 - TRBJ2-6 TRBV30 -
TGCGCCAGCAATACAGCGGGACAGGGGTCTAGTGAGCAGTACTTC CASNTAGQGSSEQYF 15 once TRBJ2-7 TRBV5-1 TRBD1
TGTGCCAGCAGCCCGAGTTCGGCAGGGGCTGCCAAAAACATTCAGTACTTC CASSPSSAGAAKNIQYF 17 - TRBJ2-4 TRBV9 -
TGCGCCAGCAGCTTGGCCGACAGGGGGGATGAAAAACTGTTTTTT CASSLADRGDEKLFF 15 - TRBJ1-4 TRBV5-1 TRBD1
TGTGCCAGCAGTTGGGGGTTAAATCAGCCCCAGCATTTT CASSWGLNQPQHF 13 - TRBJ1-5 TRBV6-5 -
TGTGCCAGCAGCCCACTTCTCACAGGGGGTGGGGAAAAACTGTTTTTT CASSPLLTGGGEKLFF 16 - TRBJ1-4 TRBV3-1/TRBV3-2 TRBD1
TGCGCCAGCAGTGATAGGGGACTAGCTGCAAATGAGCAGTTCTTC CASSDRGLAANEQFF 15 - TRBJ2-1 TRBV10-2 TRBD2
TGTGCCAGCAGTTGGGACGGGAATCAGCCCCAGCATTTT CASSWDGNQPQHF 13 - TRBJ1-5 TRBV2 -
TGTGCCAGCAGCCCAGGGGGCAGCAATCAGCCCCAGCATTTT CASSPGGSNQPQHF 14 - TRBJ1-5 TRBV5-5 TRBD1
TGTGCCAGCAGTCCAATAGGACAACTCTATGGCTACACCTTC CASSPIGQLYGYTF 14 - TRBJ1-2 TRBV27 -
TGTGCCAGCGAGACAGGGGTTTCCTACGAGCAGTACTTC CASETGVSYEQYF 13 - TRBJ2-7 TRBV7-9 TRBD1
TGTGCCAGCAGCTTACAGAGCTCCAATCAGCCCCAGCATTTT CASSLQSSNQPQHF 14 - TRBJ1-5 TRBV7-2 -
TGTGCCCGGACTAGCGGGGGGCAGAACACCGGGGAGCTGTTTTTT CARTSGGQNTGELFF 15 - TRBJ2-2 TRBV2 TRBD2
TGTGCCAGTAGTTCCCCCTCGACAGGTGATGGGAATCAGCCCCAGCATTTT CASSSPSTGDGNQPQHF 17 - TRBJ1-5 TRBV19 -
TGTGCCTGGAGTGTGGGGTTCTCCTACGAGCAGTACTTC CAWSVGFSYEQYF 13 - TRBJ2-7 TRBV30 -
TGTGCCAGCAGTCCCGGGCCGGGACGTATCTCCTACAATGAGCAGTTCTTC CASSPGPGRISYNEQFF 17 - TRBJ2-1 TRBV27 -
TGTGCCAGCAGCGACACGGATGGAAGTGGCTACACCTTC CASSDTDGSGYTF 13 once TRBJ1-2 TRBV9 -